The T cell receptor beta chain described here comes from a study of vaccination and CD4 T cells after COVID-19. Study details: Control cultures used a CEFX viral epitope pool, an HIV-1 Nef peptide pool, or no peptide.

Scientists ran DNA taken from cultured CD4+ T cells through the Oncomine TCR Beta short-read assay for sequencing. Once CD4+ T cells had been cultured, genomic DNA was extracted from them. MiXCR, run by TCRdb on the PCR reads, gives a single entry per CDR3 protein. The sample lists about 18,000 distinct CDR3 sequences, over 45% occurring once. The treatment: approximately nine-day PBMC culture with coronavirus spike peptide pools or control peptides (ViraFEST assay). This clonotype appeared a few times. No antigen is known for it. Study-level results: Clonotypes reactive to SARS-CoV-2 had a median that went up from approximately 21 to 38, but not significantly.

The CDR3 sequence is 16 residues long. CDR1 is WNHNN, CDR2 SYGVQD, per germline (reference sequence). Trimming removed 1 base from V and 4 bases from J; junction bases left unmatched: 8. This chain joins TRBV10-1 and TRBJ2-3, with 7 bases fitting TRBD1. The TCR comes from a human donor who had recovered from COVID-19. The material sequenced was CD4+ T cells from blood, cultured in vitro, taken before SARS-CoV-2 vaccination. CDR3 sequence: CASSEYDRVRADTQYF. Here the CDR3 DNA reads TGCGCCAGCAGTGAGTACGACAGGGTAAGGGCAGATACGCAGTATTTT.